This T cell receptor (beta chain) is drawn from a study of shared clonotypes between healthy human individuals. V shed 1 base and J shed 0 bases, with 16 bases lying between them. The CDR3 consists of 18 residues. Germline V CDR1 and CDR2: SEHNR, FQNEAQ (reference sequence). Study results and caveats: Naive subsets generally exceeded memory subsets in estimated richness. Roughly 5% was the fraction of naive CD4 clonotypes found shared across a few donors.

As defined, naive CD8 cells were CD45RO-negative and positively selected for CCR7, with terminally differentiated effector memory CD45RA+ cells excluded. Some clones are missing from TCRdb's copy, which holds only in-frame ones; the method was immunoSEQ multiplex PCR. The sample contains about 680,000 clones, about 91% of which appear only once. Comments on this clone: Its cognate antigen is unknown.

The chain is built from TRBV7-9 and TRBJ2-4, with D unresolved. The clonotype comes from a man in his thirties or forties in good health. Input material: naive CD8+ T cells sorted from blood. CDR3: CASSLDSKTPLAKNIQYF. CDR3 nucleotide sequence: TGTGCCAGCAGCTTAGATTCGAAAACCCCACTAGCCAAAAACATTCAGTACTTC.